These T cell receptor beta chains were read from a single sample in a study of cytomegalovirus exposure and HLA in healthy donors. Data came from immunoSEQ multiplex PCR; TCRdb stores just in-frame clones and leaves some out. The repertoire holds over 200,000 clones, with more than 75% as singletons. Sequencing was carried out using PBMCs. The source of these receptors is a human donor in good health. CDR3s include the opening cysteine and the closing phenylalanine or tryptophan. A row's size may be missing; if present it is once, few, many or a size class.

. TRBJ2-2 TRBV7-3 CASSSSGRGRTGELFF
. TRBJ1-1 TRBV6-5 CASSYSSHTTEAFF
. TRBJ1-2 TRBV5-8 CASSATGHGYTF
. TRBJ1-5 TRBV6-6 CASSGSRDRVNQPQHF
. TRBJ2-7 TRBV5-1 CASSRGTGTYEQYF
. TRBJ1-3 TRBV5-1 CASSLSGGDGNTIYF
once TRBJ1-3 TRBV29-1 CSVEVRDSPIWTGNTIYF
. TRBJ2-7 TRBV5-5 CASSLPDRVVEQYF
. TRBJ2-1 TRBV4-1 CASSGIMTGSGEQFF
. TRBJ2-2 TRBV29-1 CSVGPREGRFNTGELFF
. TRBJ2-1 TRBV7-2 CASRSGLVVDEQFF
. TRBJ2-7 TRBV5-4 CASSLEGGPYREQYF
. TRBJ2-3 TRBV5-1 CASSLQLSTDTQYF
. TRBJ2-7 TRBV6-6 CASSYSPAGPRREQYF
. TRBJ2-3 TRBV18 CASSPRQGRGTDTQYF
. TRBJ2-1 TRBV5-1 CASSLRSSYNEQFF
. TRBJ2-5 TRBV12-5 CASGPRLAINGTQYF
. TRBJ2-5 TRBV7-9 CASSPKPGQGETQYF
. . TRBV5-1 CASSFGGSSYEQYF
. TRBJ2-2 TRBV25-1 CASSGRGQHSTNTGELFF
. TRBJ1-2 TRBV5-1 CASSPEDGTGAGYTF
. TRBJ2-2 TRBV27 CASSLLAGTGELFF
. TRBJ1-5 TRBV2 CASSVRGGESNQPQHF
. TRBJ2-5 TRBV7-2 CASSSGLLETQYF
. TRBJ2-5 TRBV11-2 CASSLTWAEETQYF
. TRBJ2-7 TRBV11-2 CASSSIRGRRDDYEQYF
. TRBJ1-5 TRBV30 CAWSVDRTGGFTNQPQHF
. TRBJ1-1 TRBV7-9 CASSSDLEGIAFF
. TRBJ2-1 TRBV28 CASRKGQGTNEQFF
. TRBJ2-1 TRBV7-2 CASSFVDGSHEQFF
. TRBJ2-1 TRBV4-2 CASSQATSGRSSYNEQFF
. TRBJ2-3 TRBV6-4 CASQPQAQSTDTQYF
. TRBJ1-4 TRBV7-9 CSSSLAPGREATNEKLFF
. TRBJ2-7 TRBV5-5 CASRHSYEQYF